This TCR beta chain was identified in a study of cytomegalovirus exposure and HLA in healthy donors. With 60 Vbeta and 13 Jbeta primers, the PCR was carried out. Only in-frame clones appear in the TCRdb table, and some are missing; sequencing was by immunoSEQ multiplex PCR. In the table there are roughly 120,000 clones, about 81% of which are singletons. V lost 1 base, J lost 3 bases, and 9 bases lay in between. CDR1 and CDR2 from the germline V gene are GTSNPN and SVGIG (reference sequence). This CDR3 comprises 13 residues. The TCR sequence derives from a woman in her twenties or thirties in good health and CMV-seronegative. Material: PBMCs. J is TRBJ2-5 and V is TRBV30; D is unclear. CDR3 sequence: CAWSGSAEETQYF. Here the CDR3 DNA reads TGTGCCTGGAGTGGCTCCGCAGAAGAGACCCAGTACTTC.